Given below is one T cell receptor beta chain in context. Its cognate antigen is unknown. PCR amplification relied on 60 Vbeta primers (plus 13 Jbeta primers). Generated by immunoSEQ multiplex PCR, the TCRdb table keeps only in-frame clones and is missing some. The table for this sample gives roughly 77,000 clones. The data were obtained in a study of cytomegalovirus exposure and HLA in healthy donors. Study in general: Drawn from HLA-typed donors, around 85 million unique TCRs were held in an early data release.

This CDR3 has 14 amino acids. Trimming removed 3 bases from V and 5 bases from J, with 12 bases in between. The germline CDR1 and CDR2 sequences are SNHLY and FYNNEI. Broader study findings: Reportedly, diagnosis of cytomegalovirus status by the classifier showed high specificity and sensitivity. In a later analysis, DRB1 alleles had the most associated TCRs; HLA-C alleles the fewest.

The receptor was isolated from a man aged 25-45 years in good health and CMV-seronegative. Sequenced sample: PBMCs. The V call is TRBV2, the J call TRBJ2-3; D not resolved. The CDR3 sequence: CASSDANSQDTQYF. The CDR3 region has the DNA TGTGCCAGCAGTGACGCGAACAGTCAAGATACGCAGTATTTT.